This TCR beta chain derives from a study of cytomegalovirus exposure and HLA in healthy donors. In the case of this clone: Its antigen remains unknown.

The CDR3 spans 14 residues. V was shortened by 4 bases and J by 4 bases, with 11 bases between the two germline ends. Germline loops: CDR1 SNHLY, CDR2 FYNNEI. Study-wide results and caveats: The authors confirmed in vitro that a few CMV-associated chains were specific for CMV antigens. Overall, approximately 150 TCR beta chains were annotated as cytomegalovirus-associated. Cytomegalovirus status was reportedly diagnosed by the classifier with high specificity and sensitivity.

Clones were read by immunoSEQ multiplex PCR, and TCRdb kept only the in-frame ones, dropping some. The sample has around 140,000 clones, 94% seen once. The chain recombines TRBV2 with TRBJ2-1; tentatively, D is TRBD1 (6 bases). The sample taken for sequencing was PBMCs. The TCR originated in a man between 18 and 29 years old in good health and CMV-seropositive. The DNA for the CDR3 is TGTGCCAGCAGTGGAGGGACACCTTACAATGAGCAGTTCTTC. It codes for CASSGGTPYNEQFF.